There are a few counts of the clone carrying this T cell receptor (beta chain). Germline assignment: CDR1 SGHTA and CDR2 FQGNSA. V gave up 1 base and J gave up 7 bases, with 14 bases separating them. This CDR3 is built from 14 residues. This sample is part of a study of control samples from healthy donors and cancer patients. Produced via immunoSEQ multiplex PCR; TCRdb's table is partial and in-frame only. Of some 78,000 clones in the sample, about 88% were seen once. The source material was blood. The J gene is TRBJ2-7, the V gene TRBV7-2; D assignment may be TRBD1 or TRBD2 (5 bases each). The receptor was isolated from a woman aged 55-69 years in good health. The CDR3 DNA follows: TGTGCCAGCAGCTTAGTCTGGCAGGGACGGGAGCAGTACTTC. Its protein is CASSLVWQGREQYF.